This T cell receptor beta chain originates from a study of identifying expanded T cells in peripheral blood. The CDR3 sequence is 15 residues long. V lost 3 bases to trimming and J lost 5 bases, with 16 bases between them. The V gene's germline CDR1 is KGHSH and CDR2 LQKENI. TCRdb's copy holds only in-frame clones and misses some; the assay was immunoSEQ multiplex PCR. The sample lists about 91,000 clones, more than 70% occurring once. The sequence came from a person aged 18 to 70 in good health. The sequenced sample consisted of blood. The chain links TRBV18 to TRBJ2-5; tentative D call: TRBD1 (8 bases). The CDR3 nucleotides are TGTGCCAGCTCACCGGCCGACAGGGGAGGGGAGACCCAGTACTTC. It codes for CASSPADRGGETQYF.